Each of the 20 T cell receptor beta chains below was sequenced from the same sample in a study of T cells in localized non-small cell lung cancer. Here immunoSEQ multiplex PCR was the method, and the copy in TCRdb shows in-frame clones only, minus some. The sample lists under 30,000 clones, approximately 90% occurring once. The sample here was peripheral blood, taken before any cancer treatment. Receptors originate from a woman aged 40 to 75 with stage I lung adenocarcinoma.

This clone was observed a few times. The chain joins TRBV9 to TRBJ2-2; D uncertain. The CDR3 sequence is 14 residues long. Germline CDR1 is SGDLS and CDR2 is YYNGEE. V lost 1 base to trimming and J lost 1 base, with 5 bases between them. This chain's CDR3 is CASSVRLNTGELFF. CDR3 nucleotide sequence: TGTGCCAGCAGCGTACGCCTGAACACCGGGGAGCTGTTTTTT.

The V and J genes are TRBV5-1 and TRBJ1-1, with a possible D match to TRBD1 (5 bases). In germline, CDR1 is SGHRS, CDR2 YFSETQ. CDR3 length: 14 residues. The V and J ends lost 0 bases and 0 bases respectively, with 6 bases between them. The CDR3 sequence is CASSLDRLNTEAFF. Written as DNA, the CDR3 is TGCGCCAGCAGCTTGGACAGGCTGAACACTGAAGCTTTCTTT.

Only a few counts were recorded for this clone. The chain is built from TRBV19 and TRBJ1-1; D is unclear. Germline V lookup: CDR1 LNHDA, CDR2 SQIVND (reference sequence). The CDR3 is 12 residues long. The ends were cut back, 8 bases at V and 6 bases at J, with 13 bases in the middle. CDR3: CASRSGQSEAFF. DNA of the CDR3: TGTGCCAGTCGCAGTGGGCAGTCTGAAGCTTTCTTT. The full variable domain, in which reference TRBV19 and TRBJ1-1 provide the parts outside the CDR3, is DGGITQSPKYLFRKEGQNVTLSCEQNLNHDAMYWYRQDPGQGLRLIYYSQIVNDFQKGDIAEGYSVSREKKESFPLTVTSAQKNPTAFYLCASRSGQSEAFFGQGTRLTVV.

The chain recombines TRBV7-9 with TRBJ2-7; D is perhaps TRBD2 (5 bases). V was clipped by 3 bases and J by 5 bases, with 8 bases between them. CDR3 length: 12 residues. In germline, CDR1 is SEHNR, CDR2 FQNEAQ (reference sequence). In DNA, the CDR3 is TGTGCCAGCAGCTTTTCCGGGGACGAGCAGTACTTC. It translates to CASSFSGDEQYF. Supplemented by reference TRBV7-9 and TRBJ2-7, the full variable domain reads DTGVSQNPRHKITKRGQNVTFRCDPISEHNRLYWYRQTLGQGPEFLTYFQNEAQLEKSRLLSDRFSAERPKGSFSTLEIQRTEQGDSAMYLCASSFSGDEQYFGPGTRLTVT.

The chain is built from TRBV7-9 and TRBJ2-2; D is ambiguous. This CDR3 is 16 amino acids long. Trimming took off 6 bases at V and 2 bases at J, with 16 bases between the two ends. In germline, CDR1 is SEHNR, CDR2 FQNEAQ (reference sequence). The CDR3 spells CASSGRPGLNTGELFF. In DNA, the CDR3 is TGTGCCAGCAGTGGCCGACCGGGCCTTAACACCGGGGAGCTGTTTTTT.

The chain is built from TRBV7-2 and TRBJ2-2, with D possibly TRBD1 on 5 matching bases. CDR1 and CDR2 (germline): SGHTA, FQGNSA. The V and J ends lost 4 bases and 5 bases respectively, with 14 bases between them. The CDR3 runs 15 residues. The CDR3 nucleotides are TGTGCCAGCAGCTCTCAGGGAAGTAGAACCGGGGAGCTGTTTTTT. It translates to CASSSQGSRTGELFF.

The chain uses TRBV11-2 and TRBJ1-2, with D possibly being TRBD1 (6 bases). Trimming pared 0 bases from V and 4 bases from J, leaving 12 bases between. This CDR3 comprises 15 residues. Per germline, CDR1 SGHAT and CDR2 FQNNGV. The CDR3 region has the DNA TGTGCCAGCAGCTTAGAGGGGTCGACAGGCTATGGCTACACCTTC. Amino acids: CASSLEGSTGYGYTF.

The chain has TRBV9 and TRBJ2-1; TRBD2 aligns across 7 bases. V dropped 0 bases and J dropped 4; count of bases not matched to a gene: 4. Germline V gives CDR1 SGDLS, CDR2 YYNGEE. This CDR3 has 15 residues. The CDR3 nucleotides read TGTGCCAGCAGCGTAGGGGCGGGAGTTTACAATGAGCAGTTCTTC. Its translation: CASSVGAGVYNEQFF.

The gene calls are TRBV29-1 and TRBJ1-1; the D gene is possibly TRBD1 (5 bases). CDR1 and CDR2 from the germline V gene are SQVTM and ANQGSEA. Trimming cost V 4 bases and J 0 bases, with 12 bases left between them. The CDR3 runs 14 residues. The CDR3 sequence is CSVGRVNMNTEAFF. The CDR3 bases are TGCAGCGTTGGCAGGGTTAACATGAACACTGAAGCTTTCTTT.

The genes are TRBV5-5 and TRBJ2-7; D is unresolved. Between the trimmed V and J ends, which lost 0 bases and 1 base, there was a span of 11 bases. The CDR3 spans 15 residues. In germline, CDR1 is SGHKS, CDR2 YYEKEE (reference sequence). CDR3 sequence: CASSLGQLTSYEQYF. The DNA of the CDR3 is TGTGCCAGCAGCTTGGGGCAGCTCACATCCTACGAGCAGTACTTC. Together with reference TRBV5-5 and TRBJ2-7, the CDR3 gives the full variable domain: DAGVTQSPTHLIKTRGQQVTLRCSPISGHKSVSWYQQVLGQGPQFIFQYYEKEERGRGNFPDRFSARQFPNYSSELNVNALLLGDSALYLCASSLGQLTSYEQYFGPGTRLTVT.

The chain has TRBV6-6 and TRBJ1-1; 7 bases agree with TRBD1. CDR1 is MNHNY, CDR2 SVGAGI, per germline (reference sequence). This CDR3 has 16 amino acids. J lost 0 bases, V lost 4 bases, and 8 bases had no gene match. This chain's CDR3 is CASSSPGGGMNTEAFF. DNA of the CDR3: TGTGCCAGCAGTTCCCCAGGAGGGGGCATGAACACTGAAGCTTTCTTT.

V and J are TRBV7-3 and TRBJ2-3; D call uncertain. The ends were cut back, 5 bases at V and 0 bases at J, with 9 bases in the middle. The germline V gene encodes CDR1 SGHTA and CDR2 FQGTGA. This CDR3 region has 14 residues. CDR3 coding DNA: TGTGCCAGCAGCCCCCGGTCTAGCACAGATACGCAGTATTTT. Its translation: CASSPRSSTDTQYF.

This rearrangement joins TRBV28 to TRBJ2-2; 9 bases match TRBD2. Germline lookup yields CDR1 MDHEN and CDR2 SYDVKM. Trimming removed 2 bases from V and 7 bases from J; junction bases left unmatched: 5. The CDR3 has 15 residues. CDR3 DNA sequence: TGTGCCAGCAGTTTAGCGGGAGGGCCCGGCGGGGAGCTGTTTTTT. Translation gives CASSLAGGPGGELFF.

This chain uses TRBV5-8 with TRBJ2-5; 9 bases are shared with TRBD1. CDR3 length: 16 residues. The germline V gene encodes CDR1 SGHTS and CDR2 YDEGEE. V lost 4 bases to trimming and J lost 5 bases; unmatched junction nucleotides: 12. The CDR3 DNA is TGTGCCAGCAGCCCTGGGGACAGGGCAGTAACGGAGACCCAGTACTTC. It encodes CASSPGDRAVTETQYF. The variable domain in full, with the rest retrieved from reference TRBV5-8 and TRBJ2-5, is EAGVTQSPTHLIKTRGQQATLRCSPISGHTSVYWYQQALGLGLQFLLWYDEGEERNRGNFPPRFSGRQFPNYSSELNVNALELEDSALYLCASSPGDRAVTETQYFGPGTRLLVL.

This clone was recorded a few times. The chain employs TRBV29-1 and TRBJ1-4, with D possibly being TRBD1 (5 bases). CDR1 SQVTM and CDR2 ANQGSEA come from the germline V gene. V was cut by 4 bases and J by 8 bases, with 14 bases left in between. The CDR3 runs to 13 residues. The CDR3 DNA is TGCAGCGTTGGGGGCGTCAACAGGGAAAAACTGTTTTTT. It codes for CSVGGVNREKLFF.

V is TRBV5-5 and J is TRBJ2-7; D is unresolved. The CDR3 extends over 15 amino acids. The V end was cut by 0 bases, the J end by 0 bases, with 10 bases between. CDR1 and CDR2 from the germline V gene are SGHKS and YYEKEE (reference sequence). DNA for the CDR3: TGTGCCAGCAGCTTGGGCCCAGGCGACTCCTACGAGCAGTACTTC. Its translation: CASSLGPGDSYEQYF.

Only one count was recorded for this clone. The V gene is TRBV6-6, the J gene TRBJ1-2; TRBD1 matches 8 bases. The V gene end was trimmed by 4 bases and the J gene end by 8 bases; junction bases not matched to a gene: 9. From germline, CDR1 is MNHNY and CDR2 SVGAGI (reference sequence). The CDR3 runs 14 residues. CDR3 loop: CASSSRDRGGGYTF. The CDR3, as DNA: TGTGCCAGCAGTTCCCGAGACAGGGGCGGAGGCTACACCTTC.

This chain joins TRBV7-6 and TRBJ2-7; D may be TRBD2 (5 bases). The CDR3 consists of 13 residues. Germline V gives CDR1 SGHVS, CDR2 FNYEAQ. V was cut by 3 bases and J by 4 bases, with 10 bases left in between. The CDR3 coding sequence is TGTGCCAGCAGCTTCGGAGGAGTGTACGAGCAGTACTTC. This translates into CASSFGGVYEQYF.

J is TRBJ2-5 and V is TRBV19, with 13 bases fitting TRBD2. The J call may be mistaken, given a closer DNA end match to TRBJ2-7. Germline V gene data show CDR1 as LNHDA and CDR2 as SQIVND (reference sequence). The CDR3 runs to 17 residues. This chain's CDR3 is CASSIKWTSGSSYEQYF. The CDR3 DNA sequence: TGTGCCAGTAGTATAAAATGGACTAGCGGGAGCTCCTACGAGCAGTACTTC.

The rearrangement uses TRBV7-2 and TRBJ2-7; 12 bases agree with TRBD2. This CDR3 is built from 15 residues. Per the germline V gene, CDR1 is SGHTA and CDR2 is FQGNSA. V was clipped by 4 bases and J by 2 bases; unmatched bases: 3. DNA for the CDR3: TGTGCCAGCAGCTGGACTAGCGGGGAGACCTACGAGCAGTACTTC. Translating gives CASSWTSGETYEQYF. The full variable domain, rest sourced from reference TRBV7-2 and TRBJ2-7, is GAGVSQSPSNKVTEKGKDVELRCDPISGHTALYWYRQSLGQGLEFLIYFQGNSAPDKSGLPSDRFSAERTGGSVSTLTIQRTQQEDSAVYLCASSWTSGETYEQYFGPGTRLTVT.